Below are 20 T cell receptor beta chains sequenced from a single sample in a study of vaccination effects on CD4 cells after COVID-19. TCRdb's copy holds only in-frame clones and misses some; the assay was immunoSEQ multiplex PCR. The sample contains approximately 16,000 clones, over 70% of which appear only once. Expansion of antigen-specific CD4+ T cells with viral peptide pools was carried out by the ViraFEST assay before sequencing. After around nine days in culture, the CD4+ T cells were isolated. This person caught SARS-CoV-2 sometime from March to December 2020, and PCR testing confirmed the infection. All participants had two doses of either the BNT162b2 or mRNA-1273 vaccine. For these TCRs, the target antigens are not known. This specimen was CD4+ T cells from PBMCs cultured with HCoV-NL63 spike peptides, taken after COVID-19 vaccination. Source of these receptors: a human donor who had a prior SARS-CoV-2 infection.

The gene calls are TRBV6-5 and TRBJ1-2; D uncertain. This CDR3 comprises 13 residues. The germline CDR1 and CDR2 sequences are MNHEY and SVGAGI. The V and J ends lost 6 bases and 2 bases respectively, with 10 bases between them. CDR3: CASRTTQNYGYTF. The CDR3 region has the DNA TGTGCCAGCAGAACAACACAAAACTATGGCTACACCTTC.

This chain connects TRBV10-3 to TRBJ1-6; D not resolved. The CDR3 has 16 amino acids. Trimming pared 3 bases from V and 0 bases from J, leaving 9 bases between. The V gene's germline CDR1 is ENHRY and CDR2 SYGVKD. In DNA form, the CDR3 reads TGTGCCATCAGTGACCCGATTAGCTCCTATAATTCACCCCTCCACTTT. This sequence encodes CAISDPISSYNSPLHF.

CDR3 DNA sequence: TGTGCCAGCAGCTTAGACCCCCTTGGGGGCGGAGAGACCCAGTACTTC. Residues: CASSLDPLGGGETQYF. J is TRBJ2-5 and V is TRBV11-2, with D perhaps matching TRBD1 (6 bases). The CDR3 covers 16 residues. The ends were cut back, 0 bases at V and 4 bases at J, with 15 bases in the middle. Germline V gene data show CDR1 as SGHAT and CDR2 as FQNNGV.

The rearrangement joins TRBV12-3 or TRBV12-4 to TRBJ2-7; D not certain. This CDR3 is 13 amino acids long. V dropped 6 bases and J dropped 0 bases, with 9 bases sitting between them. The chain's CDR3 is CASRDRNSYEQYF. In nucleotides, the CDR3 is TGTGCCAGCAGGGACCGAAACTCCTACGAGCAGTACTTC.

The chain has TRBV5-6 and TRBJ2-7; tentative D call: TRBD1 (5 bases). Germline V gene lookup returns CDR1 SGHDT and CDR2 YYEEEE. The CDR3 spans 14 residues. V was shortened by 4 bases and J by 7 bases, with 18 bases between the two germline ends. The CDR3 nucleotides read TGTGCCAGCAGCCCCCGACGCGAAGGGGTAGAGCAGTACTTC. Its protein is CASSPRREGVEQYF.

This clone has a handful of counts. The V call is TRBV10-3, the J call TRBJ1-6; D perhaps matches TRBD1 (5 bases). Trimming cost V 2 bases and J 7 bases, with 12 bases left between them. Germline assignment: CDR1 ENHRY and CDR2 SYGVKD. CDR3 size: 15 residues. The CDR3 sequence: CAISEIRGRNSPLHF. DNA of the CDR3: TGTGCCATCAGTGAGATCCGGGGCCGAAATTCACCCCTCCACTTT.

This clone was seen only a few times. DNA of the CDR3: TGTGCCAGCAGTCGCCAGGACTTTTCCTACAATGAGCAGTTCTTC. Its protein product is CASSRQDFSYNEQFF. The chain links TRBV2 to TRBJ2-1; D possibly corresponds to TRBD2 (5 bases). CDR3 size: 15 residues. Germline CDR1 reads SNHLY; CDR2 reads FYNNEI. The V end was cut by 5 bases, the J end by 1 base, with 12 bases between.

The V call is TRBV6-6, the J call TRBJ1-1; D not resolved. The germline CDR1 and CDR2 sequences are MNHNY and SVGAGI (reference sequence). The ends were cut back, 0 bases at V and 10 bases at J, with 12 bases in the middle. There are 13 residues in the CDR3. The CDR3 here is CASSYSLGSPAFF. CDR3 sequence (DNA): TGTGCCAGCAGTTACTCCCTCGGCTCTCCAGCTTTCTTT.

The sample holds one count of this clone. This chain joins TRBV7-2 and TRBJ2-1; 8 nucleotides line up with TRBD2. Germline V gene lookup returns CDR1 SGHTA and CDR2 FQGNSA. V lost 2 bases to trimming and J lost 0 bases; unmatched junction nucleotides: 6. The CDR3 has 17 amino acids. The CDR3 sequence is CASSLLSGVHSYNEQFF. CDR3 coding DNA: TGTGCCAGCAGCTTACTTAGCGGGGTCCACTCCTACAATGAGCAGTTCTTC.

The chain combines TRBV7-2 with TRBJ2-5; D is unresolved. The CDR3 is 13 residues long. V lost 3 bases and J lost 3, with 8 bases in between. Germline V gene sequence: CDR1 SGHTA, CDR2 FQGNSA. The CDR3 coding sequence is TGTGCCAGCAGCTTTTATGGGGAAGAGACCCAGTACTTC. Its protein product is CASSFYGEETQYF.

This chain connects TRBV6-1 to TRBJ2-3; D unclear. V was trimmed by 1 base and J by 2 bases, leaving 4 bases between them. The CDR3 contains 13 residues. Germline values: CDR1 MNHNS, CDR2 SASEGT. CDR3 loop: CASSEVFTDTQYF. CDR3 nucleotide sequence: TGTGCCAGCAGTGAAGTCTTCACAGATACGCAGTATTTT.

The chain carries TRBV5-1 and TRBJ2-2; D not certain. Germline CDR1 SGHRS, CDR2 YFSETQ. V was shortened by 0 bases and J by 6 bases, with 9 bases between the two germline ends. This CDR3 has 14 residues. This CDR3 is CASSLEVAAGELFF. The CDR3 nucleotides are TGCGCCAGCAGCTTGGAGGTCGCGGCCGGGGAGCTGTTTTTT.

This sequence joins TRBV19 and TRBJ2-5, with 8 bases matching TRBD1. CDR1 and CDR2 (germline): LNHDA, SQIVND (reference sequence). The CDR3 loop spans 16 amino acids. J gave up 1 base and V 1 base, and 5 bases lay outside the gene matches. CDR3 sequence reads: CASSIVAGGSQETQYF. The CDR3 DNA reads TGTGCCAGTAGTATAGTTGCAGGGGGCTCCCAAGAGACCCAGTACTTC.

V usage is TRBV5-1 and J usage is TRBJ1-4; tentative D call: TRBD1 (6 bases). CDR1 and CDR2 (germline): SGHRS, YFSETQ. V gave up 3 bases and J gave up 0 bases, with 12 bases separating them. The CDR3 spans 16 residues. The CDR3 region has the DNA TGCGCCAGCAGCTATAGGGGGGGGACAACTAATGAAAAACTGTTTTTT. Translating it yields CASSYRGGTTNEKLFF.

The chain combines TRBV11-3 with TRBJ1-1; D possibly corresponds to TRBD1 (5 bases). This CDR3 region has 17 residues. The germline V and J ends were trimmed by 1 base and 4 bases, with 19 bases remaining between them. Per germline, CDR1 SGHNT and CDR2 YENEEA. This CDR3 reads CASSLVPTLGLGTEAFF. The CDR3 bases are TGTGCCAGCAGCTTAGTGCCGACCCTGGGACTTGGCACTGAAGCTTTCTTT.

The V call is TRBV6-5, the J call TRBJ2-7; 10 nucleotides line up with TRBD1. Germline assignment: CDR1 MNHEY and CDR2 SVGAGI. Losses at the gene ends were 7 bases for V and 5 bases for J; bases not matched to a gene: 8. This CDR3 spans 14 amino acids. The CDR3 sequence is CASKLGQGYHEQYF. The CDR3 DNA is TGTGCCAGCAAGTTGGGACAGGGGTACCACGAGCAGTACTTC.

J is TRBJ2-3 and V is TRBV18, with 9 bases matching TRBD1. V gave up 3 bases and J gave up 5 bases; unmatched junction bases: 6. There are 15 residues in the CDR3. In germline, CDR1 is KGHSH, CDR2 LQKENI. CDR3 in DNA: TGTGCCAGCTCACCGCCGGGACAGGGTCTAGATACGCAGTATTTT. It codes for CASSPPGQGLDTQYF.

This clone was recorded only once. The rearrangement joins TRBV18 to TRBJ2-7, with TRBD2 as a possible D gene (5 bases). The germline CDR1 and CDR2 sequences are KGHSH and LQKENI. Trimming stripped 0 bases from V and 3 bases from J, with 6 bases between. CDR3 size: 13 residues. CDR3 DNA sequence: TGTGCCAGCTCACCACCGGGGAGCTACGAGCAGTACTTC. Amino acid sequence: CASSPPGSYEQYF.

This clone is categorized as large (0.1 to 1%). The CDR3, as DNA: TGTGCCAGCAGCCAAAGTGGGGTCTACTCTGGAAACACCATATATTTT. It yields the protein CASSQSGVYSGNTIYF. This chain links TRBV13 with TRBJ1-3; no definite D call. The CDR3 covers 16 residues. Trimming took off 5 bases at V and 0 bases at J, with 14 bases between the two ends. Looked up from germline, CDR1 is PRHDT and CDR2 is FYEKMQ (reference sequence).

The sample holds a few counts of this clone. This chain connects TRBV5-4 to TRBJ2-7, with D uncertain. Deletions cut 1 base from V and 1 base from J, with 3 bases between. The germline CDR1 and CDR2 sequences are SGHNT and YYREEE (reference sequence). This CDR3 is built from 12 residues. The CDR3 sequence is CASSLPSYEQYF. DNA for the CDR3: TGTGCCAGCAGCTTGCCGTCCTACGAGCAGTACTTC.